The 30 T cell receptor beta chains below were found in one sample sequenced in a study of blood T cell repertoires in COVID-19. The protocol was immunoSEQ multiplex PCR, while the TCRdb copy is restricted to in-frame clones and leaves out a portion. The table records about 150,000 clones, 75% to 90% of them present only once. The sequencing sample was made of peripheral blood. All receptors derive from a man aged 55-75 years with acute or convalescent COVID-19.

The J gene is TRBJ1-4, the V gene TRBV7-8, with TRBD1 matching 7 bases. Germline-derived CDR1 and CDR2 are SGHVS and FQNEAQ. V lost 5 bases, J lost 7 bases, and 10 bases stayed unmatched. This CDR3 has 15 residues. DNA of the CDR3: TGTGCCAGCAGCCCTCGACAGGGTTGGGGTGAAAAACTGTTTTTT. This gives the protein CASSPRQGWGEKLFF.

This clone occurred once. This sequence joins TRBV4-1 and TRBJ1-2; D unresolved. Germline values: CDR1 MGHRA, CDR2 YSYEKL. Trimming removed 4 bases at V and 8 bases at J, with 23 bases between. The CDR3 is 16 amino acids. The CDR3 DNA sequence: TGCGCCAGCAGCCTCCTAGGTTTAGCAGTGAATTCGGGCTACACCTTC. It specifies CASSLLGLAVNSGYTF.

The chain recombines TRBV9 with TRBJ2-3; 12 bases fit TRBD1. Germline values: CDR1 SGDLS, CDR2 YYNGEE. Trimming took 4 bases from V and 2 from J; bases not matched to a gene: 8. This CDR3 comprises 17 residues. The CDR3 DNA follows: TGTGCCAGCAGCCCCGGGACAGGGGGCCGCTACACAGATACGCAGTATTTT. Encoded protein: CASSPGTGGRYTDTQYF.

This chain connects TRBV19 to TRBJ2-2, with D tentatively TRBD2 (5 bases). Germline V gene lookup returns CDR1 LNHDA and CDR2 SQIVND (reference sequence). The CDR3 has 16 amino acids. V was clipped by 1 base and J by 1 base, with 10 bases between them. In nucleotides, the CDR3 is TGTGCCAGTAGTATAGGTGAGAGCGGGAACACCGGGGAGCTGTTTTTT. It yields the protein CASSIGESGNTGELFF.

This clone occurred a few times. V and J are TRBV7-3 and TRBJ2-1; no clear D gene. The ends were cut back, 6 bases at V and 0 bases at J, with 12 bases in the middle. The CDR3 loop spans 15 amino acids. Germline V CDR1 and CDR2: SGHTA, FQGTGA. Written as DNA, the CDR3 is TGTGCCAGCAGTCAGACACACGGCTCCTACAATGAGCAGTTCTTC. Translated, it gives CASSQTHGSYNEQFF.

The chain has TRBV25-1 and TRBJ2-2; TRBD1 aligns across 7 bases. Looked up from germline, CDR1 is MGHDK and CDR2 is SYGVNS. Losses at the gene ends were 2 bases for V and 5 bases for J; bases not matched to a gene: 5. The CDR3 totals 15 residues. The CDR3 region is CASSEQGGRTGELFF. As DNA, the CDR3 is TGTGCCAGCAGTGAACAAGGGGGCCGAACCGGGGAGCTGTTTTTT.

The genes are TRBV20-1 and TRBJ1-5; perhaps TRBD1 as D (5 bases). This CDR3 is 14 amino acids long. CDR1 is DFQATT, CDR2 SNEGSKA, per germline (reference sequence). V was shortened by 3 bases and J by 4 bases, with 13 bases between the two germline ends. CDR3 protein: CSASLGTGNQPQHF. CDR3 sequence (DNA): TGCAGTGCTAGTCTTGGCACAGGTAATCAGCCCCAGCATTTT.

The rearrangement joins TRBV20-1 to TRBJ2-1, with a tentative D call TRBD2 (7 bases). The CDR3 extends over 15 amino acids. Germline loops: CDR1 DFQATT, CDR2 SNEGSKA (reference sequence). Trimming took 3 bases from V and 7 from J, leaving 19 bases between them. The DNA for the CDR3 is TGCAGTGCTAGTCGAGGTGGAAGGGGGGGGAATGAGCAGTTCTTC. This encodes CSASRGGRGGNEQFF.

The chain links TRBV19 to TRBJ2-4; D is uncertain. Germline V CDR1 and CDR2: LNHDA, SQIVND (reference sequence). The CDR3 runs to 12 residues. V was cut by 7 bases and J by 6 bases, with 10 bases left in between. The CDR3 nucleotides read TGTGCCAGTACCACTCTCGGAAACATTCAGTACTTC. Its translation: CASTTLGNIQYF.

The V and J genes are TRBV20-1 and TRBJ1-3; D gene unclear. This CDR3 is built from 11 residues. Germline V CDR1 and CDR2: DFQATT, SNEGSKA (reference sequence). V gave up 6 bases and J gave up 4 bases, with 7 bases separating them. In DNA form, the CDR3 reads TGCAGTGCCGGAGTCGGAAACACCATATATTTT. Translation: CSAGVGNTIYF.

The chain employs TRBV28 and TRBJ1-1; TRBD1 might be the D (6 bases). The CDR3 consists of 14 residues. Per germline, CDR1 MDHEN and CDR2 SYDVKM. With 2 bases removed from V and 5 bases from J, the gap between germline ends came to 12 bases. The CDR3 DNA is TGTGCCAGCAGTTTAGGGGGGGGCCGGACTGAAGCTTTCTTT. Protein product: CASSLGGGRTEAFF.

This clone was counted between two and nine times. V and J are TRBV18 and TRBJ1-6, with D unresolved. This CDR3 is built from 14 residues. Deletions cut 2 bases from V and 4 bases from J, with 6 bases between. Germline V gene lookup returns CDR1 KGHSH and CDR2 LQKENI. The CDR3: CASSPGTYNSPLHF. For the CDR3, the DNA is TGTGCCAGCTCACCAGGCACATATAATTCACCCCTCCACTTT.

V and J are TRBV5-1 and TRBJ1-4; a possible D gene is TRBD1 (5 bases). Germline CDR1 and CDR2: SGHRS and YFSETQ. This CDR3 contains 15 residues. Trimming shortened V by 3 bases and J by 0 bases, and 9 bases separated the two germline ends. The chain's CDR3 is CASSSTGSTNEKLFF. For the CDR3, the DNA is TGCGCCAGCAGCTCCACAGGTTCAACTAATGAAAAACTGTTTTTT.

The V and J genes are TRBV19 and TRBJ2-7; D perhaps matches TRBD2 (6 bases). This CDR3 has 16 residues. CDR1 and CDR2 from the germline V gene are LNHDA and SQIVND (reference sequence). The V and J ends lost 4 bases and 0 bases respectively, with 16 bases between them. CDR3 residues: CASSSKGGVYSYEQYF. CDR3 nucleotide sequence: TGTGCCAGTAGTAGCAAGGGCGGGGTCTACTCCTACGAGCAGTACTTC. Combining the CDR3 with reference TRBV19 and TRBJ2-7 gives the whole variable domain DGGITQSPKYLFRKEGQNVTLSCEQNLNHDAMYWYRQDPGQGLRLIYYSQIVNDFQKGDIAEGYSVSREKKESFPLTVTSAQKNPTAFYLCASSSKGGVYSYEQYFGPGTRLTVT.

This chain connects TRBV18 to TRBJ1-6; TRBD1 matches 9 bases. The CDR3 is made up of 14 amino acids. The ends lost 4 bases at V and 7 bases at J; junction bases unmatched: 2. Germline CDR1 and CDR2: KGHSH and LQKENI. CDR3 region: CASSLDRGNSPLHF. The CDR3 nucleotides are TGTGCCAGCTCACTAGACAGGGGGAATTCACCCCTCCACTTT.

The chain carries TRBV10-1 and TRBJ2-7; D may be TRBD2 (6 bases). Between the trimmed V and J ends, which lost 3 bases and 0 bases, there was a span of 9 bases. The CDR3 consists of 14 residues. Germline loops: CDR1 WNHNN, CDR2 SYGVQD (reference sequence). The DNA for the CDR3 is TGCGCCAGCAGTGAACGGAGGGTCTCCTACGAGCAGTACTTC. Protein product: CASSERRVSYEQYF.

The chain uses TRBV6-1 and TRBJ1-1, with 7 bases matching TRBD1. The CDR3 has 13 amino acids. Per the germline V gene, CDR1 is MNHNS and CDR2 is SASEGT. Trimming removed 0 bases from V and 12 bases from J; junction bases left unmatched: 7. The CDR3, as DNA: TGTGCCAGCAGTGAAGCGCAGGGGGACCGGACTTTCTTT. As protein: CASSEAQGDRTFF.

V gene TRBV19 combines with J gene TRBJ2-2, with 10 positions matching TRBD2. CDR3 length: 15 amino acids. From germline, CDR1 is LNHDA and CDR2 SQIVND (reference sequence). V gave up 3 bases and J gave up 6 bases; unmatched junction bases: 4. CDR3 coding DNA: TGTGCCAGTAGTATGGCTAGCGGGAGTCCCGGGGAGCTGTTTTTT. Protein product: CASSMASGSPGELFF.

The V call is TRBV19, the J call TRBJ2-1, with TRBD1 matching 10 bases. The CDR3 totals 15 residues. V gave up 4 bases and J gave up 7 bases; unmatched junction bases: 7. Germline V gene data show CDR1 as LNHDA and CDR2 as SQIVND (reference sequence). Here the CDR3 DNA reads TGTGCCAGTAGTACCCGACAGGGGGCTGGGAATGAGCAGTTCTTC. The encoded protein is CASSTRQGAGNEQFF.

This sequence joins TRBV29-1 and TRBJ2-7; D remains ambiguous. Germline CDR1 reads SQVTM; CDR2 reads ANQGSEA. Trimming removed 6 bases from V and 0 bases from J, with 12 bases in between. This CDR3 is built from 13 residues. CDR3 bases: TGCAGCGTGGCCCACGGGTCCTCCTACGAGCAGTACTTC. Its protein product is CSVAHGSSYEQYF.

This clone was seen just once. V and J are TRBV11-3 and TRBJ2-5; 9 nucleotides match TRBD1. This CDR3 is built from 15 residues. V trimming: 5 bases; J trimming: 5 bases; junction bases outside the gene matches: 9. The germline V gene encodes CDR1 SGHNT and CDR2 YENEEA. The CDR3 nucleotides read TGTGCCAGCAGCCCCCGGACAGGGGCGGGTGAGACCCAGTACTTC. Translated, it gives CASSPRTGAGETQYF.

The rearrangement joins TRBV28 to TRBJ1-2; D is ambiguous. This CDR3 has 14 amino acids. Trimming removed 6 bases from V and 6 bases from J, with 17 bases in between. Germline-derived CDR1 and CDR2 are MDHEN and SYDVKM. In nucleotides, the CDR3 is TGTGCCAGCAGCCCTCCAGGTCGGGGTAATGGCTACACCTTC. Its protein product is CASSPPGRGNGYTF.

The chain uses TRBV24-1 and TRBJ2-3; a weak D match, TRBD2 (6 bases). CDR1 and CDR2 (germline): KGHDR, SFDVKD. Trimming cost V 1 base and J 1 base, with 14 bases left between them. This CDR3 contains 17 residues. In DNA, the CDR3 is TGTGCCACCAGTGATTTCGGAGGGGCCACTCGCACAGATACGCAGTATTTT. It specifies CATSDFGGATRTDTQYF.

J is TRBJ1-3 and V is TRBV7-2; 7 bases agree with TRBD1. J was trimmed by 4 bases and V by 3 bases; bases with no gene match: 6. Germline assignment: CDR1 SGHTA and CDR2 FQGNSA. This CDR3 spans 15 amino acids. The CDR3 protein is CASSFRRGPGNTIYF. The CDR3 DNA reads as TGTGCCAGCAGCTTTAGGAGGGGGCCAGGAAACACCATATATTTT. Supplemented by reference TRBV7-2 and TRBJ1-3, the full variable domain reads GAGVSQSPSNKVTEKGKDVELRCDPISGHTALYWYRQSLGQGLEFLIYFQGNSAPDKSGLPSDRFSAERTGGSVSTLTIQRTQQEDSAVYLCASSFRRGPGNTIYFGEGSWLTVV.

V and J are TRBV6-2 or TRBV6-3 and TRBJ2-7, with 9 bases aligning to TRBD1. CDR3 length: 15 residues. Germline assignment: CDR1 MNHEY and CDR2 SVGEGT. With 5 bases clipped from V and 1 base from J, the junction kept 6 bases outside the gene matches. The CDR3 spells CASSRQGVESYEQYF. The CDR3 DNA reads TGTGCCAGCAGTCGACAGGGGGTAGAATCCTACGAGCAGTACTTC.

This sequence joins TRBV7-3 and TRBJ2-5, with TRBD2 matching 8 bases. The CDR3 length is 13 residues. CDR1 and CDR2 from the germline V gene are SGHTA and FQGTGA. Trimming removed 4 bases from V and 11 bases from J; junction bases left unmatched: 9. CDR3 DNA sequence: TGTGCCAGCAGCTCCGGGATCGGGAGGGAGCAGTACTTC. Translation: CASSSGIGREQYF.

V gene TRBV5-1 combines with J gene TRBJ1-4, with TRBD1 as a possible D gene (5 bases). The germline V gene encodes CDR1 SGHRS and CDR2 YFSETQ. Trimming stripped 4 bases from V and 4 bases from J, with 8 bases between. The CDR3 runs to 13 residues. CDR3 amino acids: CASSTGDNEKLFF. The CDR3, as DNA: TGCGCCAGCAGCACAGGAGATAATGAAAAACTGTTTTTT.

This chain connects TRBV7-2 to TRBJ2-2; D unclear. The length of the CDR3 is 15 residues. Between the trimmed V and J ends, which lost 0 bases and 1 base, there was a span of 6 bases. In germline, CDR1 is SGHTA, CDR2 FQGNSA. The DNA of the CDR3 is TGTGCCAGCAGCTTAGCCCTCCGGAACACCGGGGAGCTGTTTTTT. Protein product: CASSLALRNTGELFF. The full variable domain, rest sourced from reference TRBV7-2 and TRBJ2-2, is GAGVSQSPSNKVTEKGKDVELRCDPISGHTALYWYRQSLGQGLEFLIYFQGNSAPDKSGLPSDRFSAERTGGSVSTLTIQRTQQEDSAVYLCASSLALRNTGELFFGEGSRLTVL.

CDR3 DNA sequence: TGTGCCAGCAGACGGGACAGGGGGTACGGGGAGCTGTTTTTT. Encoded protein: CASRRDRGYGELFF. The rearrangement joins TRBV7-2 to TRBJ2-2, with 11 nucleotides matching TRBD1. The CDR3 runs 14 residues. Germline trimming cut 6 bases from V and 7 bases from J; bases unmatched to any gene: 4. The V gene's germline CDR1 is SGHTA and CDR2 FQGNSA.

This chain connects TRBV27 to TRBJ1-5; the match to TRBD1 covers 10 bases. The germline CDR1 and CDR2 sequences are MNHEY and SMNVEV (reference sequence). V lost 4 bases, J lost 1 base, and 16 bases stayed unmatched. This CDR3 contains 20 residues. The CDR3, as DNA: TGTGCCAGCAGTTACCCGACAGGGGGCATTAAGGCCAGGAGCAATCAGCCCCAGCATTTT. This gives the protein CASSYPTGGIKARSNQPQHF.